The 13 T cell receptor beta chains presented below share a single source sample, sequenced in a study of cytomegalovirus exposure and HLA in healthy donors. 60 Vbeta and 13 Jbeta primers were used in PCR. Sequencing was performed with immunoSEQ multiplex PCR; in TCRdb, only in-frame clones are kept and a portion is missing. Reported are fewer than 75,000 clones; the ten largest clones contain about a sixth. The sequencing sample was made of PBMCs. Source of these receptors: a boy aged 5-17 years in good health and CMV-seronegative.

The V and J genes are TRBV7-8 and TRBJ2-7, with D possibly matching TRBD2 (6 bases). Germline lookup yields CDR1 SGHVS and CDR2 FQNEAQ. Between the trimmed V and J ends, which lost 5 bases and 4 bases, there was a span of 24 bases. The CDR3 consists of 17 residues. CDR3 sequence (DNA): TGTGCCAGCAGCCCCAGCGTCCGCGGGGTTGCGGGATACGAGCAGTACTTC. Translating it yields CASSPSVRGVAGYEQYF.

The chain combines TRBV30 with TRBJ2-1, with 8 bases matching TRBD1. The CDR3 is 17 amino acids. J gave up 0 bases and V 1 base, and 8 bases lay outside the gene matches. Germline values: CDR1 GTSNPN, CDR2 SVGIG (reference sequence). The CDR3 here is CAWSGQGPSISYNEQFF. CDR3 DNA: TGTGCCTGGAGTGGACAGGGGCCCTCAATCTCCTACAATGAGCAGTTCTTC.

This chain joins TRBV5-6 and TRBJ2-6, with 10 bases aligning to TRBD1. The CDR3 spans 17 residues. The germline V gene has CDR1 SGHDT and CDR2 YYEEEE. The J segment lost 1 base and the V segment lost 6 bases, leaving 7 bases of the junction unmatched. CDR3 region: CASTRDRGDSGANVLTF. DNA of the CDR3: TGTGCCAGCACCCGGGACAGGGGCGATTCTGGGGCCAACGTCCTGACTTTC.

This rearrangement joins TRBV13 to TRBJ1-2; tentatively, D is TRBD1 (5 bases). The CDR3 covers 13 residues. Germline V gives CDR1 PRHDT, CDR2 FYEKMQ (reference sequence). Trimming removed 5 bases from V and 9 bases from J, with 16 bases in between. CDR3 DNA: TGTGCCAGCAGCATCATGCCAAGGGGCAGCTACACCTTC. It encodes CASSIMPRGSYTF.

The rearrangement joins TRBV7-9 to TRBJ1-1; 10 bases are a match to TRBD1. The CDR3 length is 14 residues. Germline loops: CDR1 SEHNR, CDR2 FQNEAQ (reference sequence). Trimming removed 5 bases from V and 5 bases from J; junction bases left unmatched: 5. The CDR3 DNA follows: TGTGCCAGCAGCGGACAGGGGGAGAGGACTGAAGCTTTCTTT. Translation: CASSGQGERTEAFF.

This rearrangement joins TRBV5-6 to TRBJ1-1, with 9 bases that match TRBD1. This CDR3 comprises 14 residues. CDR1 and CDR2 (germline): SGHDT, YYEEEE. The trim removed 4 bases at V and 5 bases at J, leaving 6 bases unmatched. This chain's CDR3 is CASSPGQGWTEAFF. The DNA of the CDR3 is TGTGCCAGCAGCCCGGGACAGGGCTGGACTGAAGCTTTCTTT.

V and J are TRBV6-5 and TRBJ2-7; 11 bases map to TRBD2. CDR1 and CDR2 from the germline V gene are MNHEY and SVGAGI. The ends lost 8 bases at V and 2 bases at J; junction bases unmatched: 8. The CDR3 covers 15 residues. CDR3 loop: CASGPTSGITYEQYF. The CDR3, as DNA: TGTGCCAGCGGGCCGACTAGCGGGATTACCTACGAGCAGTACTTC.

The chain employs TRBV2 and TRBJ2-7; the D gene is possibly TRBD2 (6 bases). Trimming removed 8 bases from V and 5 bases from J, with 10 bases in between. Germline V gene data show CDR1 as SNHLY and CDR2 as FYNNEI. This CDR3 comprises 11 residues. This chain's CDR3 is CASGGENEQYF. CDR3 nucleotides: TGTGCCAGCGGAGGGGAGAACGAGCAGTACTTC.

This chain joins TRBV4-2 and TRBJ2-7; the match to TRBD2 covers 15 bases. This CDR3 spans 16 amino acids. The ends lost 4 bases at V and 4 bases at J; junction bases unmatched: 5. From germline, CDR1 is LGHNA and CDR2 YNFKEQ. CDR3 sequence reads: CASSRTGTSGRYEQYF. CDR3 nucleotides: TGTGCCAGCAGCCGGACCGGGACTAGCGGGAGGTACGAGCAGTACTTC.

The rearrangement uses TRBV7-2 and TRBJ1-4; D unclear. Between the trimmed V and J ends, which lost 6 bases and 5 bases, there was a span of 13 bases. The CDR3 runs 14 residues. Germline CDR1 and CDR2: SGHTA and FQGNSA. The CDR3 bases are TGTGCCAGCAGACCTTTCGGTCTCAATGAAAAACTGTTTTTT. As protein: CASRPFGLNEKLFF.

CDR3 in amino acids: CASRGQRAPETQYF. The CDR3 bases are TGTGCCAGCAGGGGTCAGCGGGCCCCGGAGACCCAGTACTTC. V gene TRBV2 combines with J gene TRBJ2-5; tentative D call: TRBD2 (6 bases). The germline V and J ends were trimmed by 6 bases and 5 bases, with 16 bases remaining between them. The CDR3 is 14 residues long. The germline CDR1 and CDR2 sequences are SNHLY and FYNNEI. The full variable domain, its missing parts supplied by reference TRBV2 and TRBJ2-5, is EPEVTQTPSHQVTQMGQEVILRCVPISNHLYFYWYRQILGQKVEFLVSFYNNEISEKSEIFDDQFSVERPDGSNFTLKIRSTKLEDSAMYFCASRGQRAPETQYFGPGTRLLVL.

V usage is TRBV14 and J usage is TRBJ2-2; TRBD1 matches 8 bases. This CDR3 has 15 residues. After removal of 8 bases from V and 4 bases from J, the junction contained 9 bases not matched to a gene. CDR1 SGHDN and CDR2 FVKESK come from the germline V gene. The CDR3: CASQVTGGFTGELFF. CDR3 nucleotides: TGTGCCAGCCAAGTCACAGGGGGATTCACCGGGGAGCTGTTTTTT.

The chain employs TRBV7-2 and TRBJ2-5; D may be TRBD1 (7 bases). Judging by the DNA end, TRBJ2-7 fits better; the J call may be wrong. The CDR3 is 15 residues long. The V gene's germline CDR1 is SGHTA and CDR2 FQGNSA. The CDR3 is CASSTPGDSSYEQYF. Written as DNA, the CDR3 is TGTGCCAGCAGCACCCCGGGGGACAGCTCCTACGAGCAGTACTTC.